These T cell receptor beta chains were read from a single sample in a study of blood T cell repertoires in COVID-19. Data came from immunoSEQ multiplex PCR; TCRdb stores just in-frame clones and leaves some out. The table includes a few hundred thousand clones, around 82% detected once. The sequenced material came from PBMCs or T cells enriched from blood (not recorded which). The receptors were sampled from a man aged 45-60 years who had recovered from COVID-19. The CDR3 runs from the conserved cysteine through the conserved F or W.

TRBV7-3	17	TRBJ2-3	CASSPGLAGAARDTQYF
TRBV11-3	17	TRBJ2-2	CASSLDRTSGDTGELFF
TRBV7-9	15	TRBJ2-7	CASSLGAQGAYEQYF
TRBV9	15	TRBJ1-6	CASSVEAGGDSPLHF
TRBV19	13	TRBJ1-1	CASRRGSNTEAFF
TRBV9	11	TRBJ2-1	CASRGVNEQFF
TRBV9	15	TRBJ2-7	CASSVAAGGRYEQYF
TRBV25-1	12	TRBJ1-6	CASSDLEDPLHF
TRBV11-2	14	TRBJ2-2	CATRTGLNTGELFF
TRBV7-3	15	TRBJ2-2	CASSSGTTNTGELFF
TRBV19	15	TRBJ2-3	CASSIGPYGTDTQYF
TRBV5-1	16	TRBJ2-7	CASSLETSGSSYEQYF
TRBV6-2/TRBV6-3	12	TRBJ2-1	CASSYSRSEQFF
TRBV6-1	15	TRBJ2-7	CASSEALRGDYEQYF
TRBV19	16	TRBJ2-2	CASSTQVGLVTGELFF
TRBV28	13	TRBJ1-1	CASSPHRATEAFF
TRBV29-1	14	TRBJ2-1	CSALAASGNSEQFF
TRBV30	20	TRBJ2-1	CAWSTAKYGTSGGAGDEQFF
TRBV9	15	TRBJ1-1	CASSVLTGGYTEAFF
TRBV7-3	16	TRBJ2-1	CASSPTSGGHYNEQFF
TRBV5-1	14	TRBJ1-1	CASGGDREATEAFF
TRBV7-6	13	TRBJ2-7	CASRINDGSEQYF
TRBV7-3	15	TRBJ2-3	CASSQGQLDKDTQYF
TRBV29-1	12	TRBJ2-3	CSVAGGGDTQYF
TRBV9	14	TRBJ2-7	CASSVWDRDGEQYF
TRBV7-2	12	TRBJ2-7	CASSLARSEQYF
TRBV4-2	14	TRBJ2-1	CASSQEATGNEQFF